These T cell receptor beta chains were read from a single sample in a study of technical replicates of blood from four donors. The assay was immunoSEQ multiplex PCR, and TCRdb's table has in-frame clones only and misses some. The data show just over 80,000 clones, 90% to 97% seen once. Sequences were obtained from T cells isolated from PBMCs. Source of these receptors: a human donor in good health. The CDR3 runs from the conserved cysteine through the conserved F or W. D genes are given only for firm matches. The size field is filled for only some rows; it gives once, few, many or a size class.

cdr3_aa: CAISEREGRKEKLFF
cdr3_nt: TGTGCCATCAGTGAGAGGGAGGGAAGAAAAGAAAAACTGTTTTTT
d_call: .
v_call: TRBV10-3
j_call: TRBJ1-4
clone_size: .

cdr3_aa: CASSQPGTSIYEQYF
cdr3_nt: TGTGCCAGCAGCCAGCCAGGGACTAGCATCTACGAGCAGTACTTC
d_call: TRBD2
v_call: TRBV4-2
j_call: TRBJ2-7
clone_size: .

cdr3_aa: CASSSGTGVSQPQHF
cdr3_nt: TGTGCCAGCAGCTCCGGGACAGGGGTGAGCCAGCCCCAGCATTTT
d_call: TRBD1
v_call: TRBV5-4
j_call: TRBJ1-5
clone_size: .

cdr3_aa: CASSLLGAGGGSYNEQFF
cdr3_nt: TGTGCCAGCAGTTTACTTGGTGCGGGAGGGGGGTCCTACAATGAGCAGTTCTTC
d_call: TRBD2
v_call: TRBV28
j_call: TRBJ2-1
clone_size: .

cdr3_aa: CASSQALFTGELFF
cdr3_nt: TGCGCCAGCAGCCAAGCACTTTTCACCGGGGAGCTGTTTTTT
d_call: .
v_call: TRBV4-1
j_call: TRBJ2-2
clone_size: .

cdr3_aa: CASTVSGRAGYDEQFF
cdr3_nt: TGTGCCAGTACCGTTAGCGGGAGGGCCGGATATGATGAGCAGTTCTTC
d_call: TRBD2
v_call: TRBV19
j_call: TRBJ2-1
clone_size: .

cdr3_aa: CASSLPGMGITEAFF
cdr3_nt: TGTGCCAGCAGCTTACCAGGGATGGGTATCACTGAAGCTTTCTTT
d_call: .
v_call: TRBV7-8
j_call: TRBJ1-1
clone_size: .

cdr3_aa: CAYQPTGGAEKLFF
cdr3_nt: TGTGCCTACCAACCTACAGGGGGGGCTGAAAAACTGTTTTTT
d_call: TRBD1
v_call: TRBV30
j_call: TRBJ1-4
clone_size: .

cdr3_aa: CASSYSRVGTEAFF
cdr3_nt: TGTGCCAGCAGTTACTCCAGGGTGGGCACTGAAGCTTTCTTT
d_call: .
v_call: TRBV6-5
j_call: TRBJ1-1
clone_size: .

cdr3_aa: CASSIMGQGVLGTEAFF
cdr3_nt: TGTGCCAGTAGTATCATGGGACAGGGCGTTTTGGGCACTGAAGCTTTCTTT
d_call: TRBD1
v_call: TRBV19
j_call: TRBJ1-1
clone_size: .

cdr3_aa: CAWSVSGRYTEAFF
cdr3_nt: TGTGCCTGGAGTGTCTCAGGGAGGTATACTGAAGCTTTCTTT
d_call: .
v_call: TRBV30
j_call: TRBJ1-1
clone_size: .

cdr3_aa: CASSLTLAGGTYEQYF
cdr3_nt: TGCGCCAGCAGCTTGACTTTAGCGGGAGGAACCTACGAGCAGTACTTC
d_call: TRBD2
v_call: TRBV5-1
j_call: TRBJ2-7
clone_size: once

cdr3_aa: CASSLGPETEAFF
cdr3_nt: TGTGCCAGCAGCTTGGGCCCAGAGACTGAAGCTTTCTTT
d_call: .
v_call: TRBV6-5
j_call: TRBJ1-1
clone_size: .

cdr3_aa: CASSFPPGHSNNEQFF
cdr3_nt: TGTGCCAGCAGCTTTCCTCCGGGACACTCTAACAATGAGCAGTTCTTC
d_call: .
v_call: TRBV13
j_call: TRBJ2-1
clone_size: .

cdr3_aa: CASSTGANTGELFF
cdr3_nt: TGTGCCAGCAGCACAGGGGCGAACACCGGGGAGCTGTTTTTT
d_call: TRBD1
v_call: TRBV7-2
j_call: TRBJ2-2
clone_size: once

cdr3_aa: CASRPLTGATNEKLFF
cdr3_nt: TGTGCCAGCAGACCCTTAACAGGGGCAACTAATGAAAAACTGTTTTTT
d_call: TRBD1
v_call: TRBV7-9
j_call: TRBJ1-4
clone_size: .

cdr3_aa: CSVIDRATDTQYF
cdr3_nt: TGCAGCGTTATCGACAGAGCCACAGATACGCAGTATTTT
d_call: .
v_call: TRBV29-1
j_call: TRBJ2-3
clone_size: .

cdr3_aa: CASSPTYLGGSGNTIYF
cdr3_nt: TGTGCCAGCAGCCCTACGTATTTAGGGGGCTCTGGAAACACCATATATTTT
d_call: .
v_call: TRBV4-2
j_call: TRBJ1-3
clone_size: .

cdr3_aa: CASSDLLGVVAETQYF
cdr3_nt: TGTGCCAGCAGTGATCTGTTAGGGGTAGTCGCGGAGACCCAGTACTTC
d_call: .
v_call: TRBV2
j_call: TRBJ2-5
clone_size: .

cdr3_aa: CASSPPGLAIPEQFF
cdr3_nt: TGTGCCAGCTCACCTCCGGGACTAGCGATTCCTGAGCAGTTCTTC
d_call: TRBD2
v_call: TRBV18
j_call: TRBJ2-1
clone_size: .

cdr3_aa: CASSFSPGLDTQYF
cdr3_nt: TGTGCCAGCAGCTTTAGTCCGGGACTGGATACGCAGTATTTT
d_call: .
v_call: TRBV11-3
j_call: TRBJ2-3
clone_size: .

cdr3_aa: CASSIRVGRGFNGYTF
cdr3_nt: TGTGCCAGTAGTATAAGAGTGGGCAGGGGGTTCAATGGCTACACCTTC
d_call: TRBD1
v_call: TRBV19
j_call: TRBJ1-2
clone_size: .

cdr3_aa: CASRWDRVNTDTQYF
cdr3_nt: TGTGCCAGCAGATGGGACAGGGTTAATACAGATACGCAGTATTTT
d_call: TRBD1
v_call: TRBV6-6
j_call: TRBJ2-3
clone_size: .

cdr3_aa: CASSPDRASYGYTF
cdr3_nt: TGCGCCAGCAGCCCGGACAGGGCGAGCTATGGCTACACCTTC
d_call: TRBD1
v_call: TRBV5-1
j_call: TRBJ1-2
clone_size: .

cdr3_aa: CASGQRNTGELFF
cdr3_nt: TGTGCCAGTGGACAACGGAACACCGGGGAGCTGTTTTTT
d_call: .
v_call: TRBV19
j_call: TRBJ2-2
clone_size: once

cdr3_aa: CASSAGLLIYEQYF
cdr3_nt: TGTGCCAGCAGTGCGGGACTTCTTATCTACGAGCAGTACTTC
d_call: .
v_call: TRBV2
j_call: TRBJ2-7
clone_size: .

cdr3_aa: CASSLKRASTGELFF
cdr3_nt: TGTGCCAGCAGCCTAAAAAGAGCCTCCACCGGGGAGCTGTTTTTT
d_call: .
v_call: TRBV14
j_call: TRBJ2-2
clone_size: .

cdr3_aa: CASSLLGTGEETQYF
cdr3_nt: TGTGCCAGCAGCTTATTAGGGACAGGGGAGGAGACCCAGTACTTC
d_call: TRBD1
v_call: TRBV7-3
j_call: TRBJ2-5
clone_size: .

cdr3_aa: CASTSGTSAYNEQFF
cdr3_nt: TGTGCCAGCACTTCCGGGACTAGCGCTTACAATGAGCAGTTCTTC
d_call: TRBD2
v_call: TRBV6-5
j_call: TRBJ2-1
clone_size: once

cdr3_aa: CASSTMSAGVQDEKLFF
cdr3_nt: TGTGCCAGCAGCACTATGTCGGCGGGGGTTCAAGACGAAAAACTGTTTTTT
d_call: .
v_call: TRBV9
j_call: TRBJ1-4
clone_size: .

cdr3_aa: CASSAAYNEQFF
cdr3_nt: TGTGCCAGCTCGGCGGCCTACAATGAGCAGTTCTTC
d_call: .
v_call: TRBV7-6
j_call: TRBJ2-1
clone_size: .

cdr3_aa: CASRTVPTSQQQYF
cdr3_nt: TGTGCCAGCCGGACAGTACCTACGAGCCAGCAGCAGTACTTC
d_call: .
v_call: TRBV19
j_call: TRBJ2-7
clone_size: .

cdr3_aa: CASSEQGPSNQPQHF
cdr3_nt: TGTGCCAGCAGTGAGCAGGGTCCATCCAATCAGCCCCAGCATTTT
d_call: .
v_call: TRBV6-1
j_call: TRBJ1-5
clone_size: .

cdr3_aa: CASSGTSGMWEQYF
cdr3_nt: TGTGCCAGCAGTGGGACTAGCGGGATGTGGGAGCAGTACTTC
d_call: TRBD2
v_call: TRBV28
j_call: TRBJ2-7
clone_size: .

cdr3_aa: CASSPRPDEQFF
cdr3_nt: TGTGCCAGCAGCCCGAGGCCGGATGAGCAGTTCTTC
d_call: .
v_call: TRBV7-3
j_call: TRBJ2-1
clone_size: .

cdr3_aa: CASSLLSGRASEQFF
cdr3_nt: TGCGCCAGCAGCTTGTTGAGCGGGAGGGCTTCGGAGCAGTTCTTC
d_call: TRBD2
v_call: TRBV5-1
j_call: TRBJ2-1
clone_size: .

cdr3_aa: CASRGPEAFF
cdr3_nt: TGTGCCAGCAGGGGCCCTGAAGCTTTCTTT
d_call: .
v_call: TRBV6-5
j_call: TRBJ1-1
clone_size: .

cdr3_aa: CASSLRQTNYGYTF
cdr3_nt: TGTGCCAGCAGCTTGAGACAGACTAACTATGGCTACACCTTC
d_call: .
v_call: TRBV5-8
j_call: TRBJ1-2
clone_size: .

cdr3_aa: CASSLVSGGTDTQYF
cdr3_nt: TGTGCCAGCAGCTTAGTTAGCGGGGGCACAGATACGCAGTATTTT
d_call: TRBD2
v_call: TRBV7-2
j_call: TRBJ2-3
clone_size: .

cdr3_aa: CSVEWQHTEAFF
cdr3_nt: TGCAGCGTTGAATGGCAACACACTGAAGCTTTCTTT
d_call: .
v_call: TRBV29-1
j_call: TRBJ1-1
clone_size: few

cdr3_aa: CSVVHENTGELFF
cdr3_nt: TGCAGCGTTGTACACGAAAACACCGGGGAGCTGTTTTTT
d_call: .
v_call: TRBV29-1
j_call: TRBJ2-2
clone_size: .

cdr3_aa: CASSRGSEGYTF
cdr3_nt: TGTGCCAGCAGCAGGGGGAGCGAGGGCTACACCTTC
d_call: .
v_call: TRBV7-9
j_call: TRBJ1-2
clone_size: .

cdr3_aa: CASSDGIAGAQQYF
cdr3_nt: TGTGCCAGCAGTGATGGTATAGCGGGAGCTCAGCAGTACTTC
d_call: TRBD2
v_call: TRBV2
j_call: TRBJ2-7
clone_size: once

cdr3_aa: CASSQGLGLVNEQFF
cdr3_nt: TGTGCCAGCAGCCAGGGACTGGGACTAGTCAATGAGCAGTTCTTC
d_call: TRBD2
v_call: TRBV4-2
j_call: TRBJ2-1
clone_size: .

cdr3_aa: CAWSPYSSGANVLTF
cdr3_nt: TGTGCCTGGAGTCCGTATTCTTCTGGGGCCAACGTCCTGACTTTC
d_call: .
v_call: TRBV30
j_call: TRBJ2-6
clone_size: .

cdr3_aa: CATAELADYNEQFF
cdr3_nt: TGTGCCACCGCGGAACTAGCGGATTACAATGAGCAGTTCTTC
d_call: TRBD2
v_call: TRBV6-4
j_call: TRBJ2-1
clone_size: .

cdr3_aa: CASSESRGGRETQYF
cdr3_nt: TGCGCCAGCAGTGAGTCGCGGGGAGGTCGGGAGACCCAGTACTTC
d_call: .
v_call: TRBV10-1
j_call: TRBJ2-5
clone_size: .

cdr3_aa: CASSQALKRELSNEQFF
cdr3_nt: TGCGCCAGCAGCCAAGCCCTCAAGCGGGAGTTAAGCAATGAGCAGTTCTTC
d_call: TRBD2
v_call: TRBV4-1
j_call: TRBJ2-1
clone_size: .

cdr3_aa: CASSLSVAGLYNEQFF
cdr3_nt: TGTGCCAGCAGCTTATCGGTAGCGGGACTATACAATGAGCAGTTCTTC
d_call: TRBD2
v_call: TRBV7-2
j_call: TRBJ2-1
clone_size: once

cdr3_aa: CASSYSGDYGYTF
cdr3_nt: TGTGCCAGCAGCTACAGTGGAGACTATGGCTACACCTTC
d_call: .
v_call: TRBV6-6
j_call: TRBJ1-2
clone_size: .

cdr3_aa: CASSFQDSYNEQFF
cdr3_nt: TGTGCCAGCAGTTTCCAGGACTCATACAATGAGCAGTTCTTC
d_call: .
v_call: TRBV27
j_call: TRBJ2-1
clone_size: .